This T cell receptor (beta chain) was profiled in a study of tumor-infiltrating lymphocytes in primary liver carcinoma. Background on the study: Male and female patients aged 30 to 69 years made up the cohort. General observations from the study: Blood's top-250-clone fraction was significantly lower than that of tumors (p = 0.039). The use of bulk unsorted samples meant that CD4+ and CD8+ repertoires were not compared.

Starting from 400 to 500 ng of total RNA, TCR beta cDNA was produced with a primer in the constant region. Generation of the TCR beta libraries relied on three nested multiplex PCR rounds using slightly modified ARM-PCR. TRBV1-TRBV30 forward primers paired with a C-beta reverse primer were used in the first two PCR rounds, which ran approximately 10 cycles each. In TCRdb, the multiplex PCR reads were re-called with MiXCR into one record per CDR3 protein. The repertoire holds 310,000 or so distinct CDR3 sequences, with about 61% as singletons. On this clonotype: What it binds is not known.

Germline CDR1 reads MDHEN; CDR2 reads SYDVKM. The length of the CDR3 is 17 residues. Trimming took 6 bases from V and 6 from J, leaving 27 bases between them. RNA isolated from unsorted whole blood supplied the blood RNA, with germline DNA also extracted. Every patient had chronic HBV infection and was treatment-naive. The clonotype comes from a middle-aged man with primary liver carcinoma and hepatitis B virus infection. The chain carries TRBV28 and TRBJ2-7; maybe TRBD2 (7 bases). The specimen was peripheral blood. The chain's CDR3 is CASSLHPGGGLDVEQYF. The CDR3 DNA sequence: TGTGCCAGCAGCCTACACCCTGGGGGGGGGCTGGATGTCGAGCAGTACTTC.